The rows below give T cell receptor beta chains drawn from one sample of a study of cytomegalovirus exposure and HLA in healthy donors. TCRdb keeps only in-frame clones here, not all; method: immunoSEQ multiplex PCR. This repertoire shows about 200,000 clones, around 87% found once; its top ten account for 1.5% to 2%. Sequencing was carried out using PBMCs. The receptors come from a woman between 18 and 30 years old in good health and CMV-seropositive. Each CDR3 is given with its conserved first and last residue. Fields, in order: D gene, clone size, J gene, V gene, CDR3 DNA, CDR3 protein. The D gene is left open where the match is weak. Some rows mark clone size as missing; the rest say once, few, many or name a class of expanded clone.

D: .
size: .
J: TRBJ2-7
V: TRBV27
DNA: TGTGCCAGCAGACTTGGACAAAGTTCGAACGAGCAGTACTTC
CDR3: CASRLGQSSNEQYF

D: TRBD1
size: .
J: TRBJ1-2
V: TRBV2
DNA: TGTGCCAGCAGTGACGAGGGGGCCGTCAACTATGGCTACACCTTC
CDR3: CASSDEGAVNYGYTF

D: .
size: .
J: TRBJ1-1
V: TRBV20-1
DNA: TGCAGTGCTAGAGATGTGAGAGAAGCTTTCTTT
CDR3: CSARDVREAFF

D: TRBD1
size: .
J: TRBJ1-4
V: TRBV7-9
DNA: TGTGCCAGCAGCTCCCCCCGGGACAGTAATGAAAAACTGTTTTTT
CDR3: CASSSPRDSNEKLFF

D: .
size: .
J: TRBJ2-1
V: TRBV30
DNA: TGTGCCTGGAGTGCTATCTTTAATGAGCAGTTCTTC
CDR3: CAWSAIFNEQFF

D: TRBD1
size: .
J: TRBJ1-1
V: TRBV5-1
DNA: TGCGCCAGCAGCGCGTTAGGAGGGGGCGGCACTGAAGCTTTCTTT
CDR3: CASSALGGGGTEAFF

D: .
size: .
J: TRBJ2-5
V: TRBV9
DNA: TGTGCCAGCAGCGTAGGAAGAGGGCAAGAGACCCAGTACTTC
CDR3: CASSVGRGQETQYF

D: TRBD2
size: .
J: TRBJ2-7
V: TRBV15
DNA: TGTGCCACCACCACGGACCGTGGGCTAGCGGGATACAGCTCCTACGAGCAGTACTTC
CDR3: CATTTDRGLAGYSSYEQYF

D: .
size: .
J: TRBJ2-3
V: TRBV5-4
DNA: TGTGCCAGCAGCTTTGACTTAAGCACAGATACGCAGTATTTT
CDR3: CASSFDLSTDTQYF

D: .
size: .
J: TRBJ2-7
V: TRBV6-5
DNA: TGTGCCAGCAGTTACTCCGGACTAGGGGGCGAGCAGTACTTC
CDR3: CASSYSGLGGEQYF

D: TRBD2
size: .
J: TRBJ2-3
V: TRBV13
DNA: TGTGCCAGCAGCTTGGAGGGGACTAGCGGGAAACGCGCGCAGTATTTT
CDR3: CASSLEGTSGKRAQYF

D: TRBD1
size: .
J: TRBJ1-1
V: TRBV29-1
DNA: TGCAGCGTTGAAGGGACAGGGGTAGAAACTGAAGCTTTCTTT
CDR3: CSVEGTGVETEAFF

D: TRBD2
size: .
J: TRBJ2-5
V: TRBV7-3
DNA: TGTGCCAGCAGCCCGGGACTAGCGGGACCAGAGACCCAGTACTTC
CDR3: CASSPGLAGPETQYF

D: TRBD1
size: .
J: TRBJ2-4
V: TRBV5-4
DNA: TGTGCCAGCAGCAAAGGACAGGGCACGAGGGCCCCGGGCATTCAGTACTTC
CDR3: CASSKGQGTRAPGIQYF

D: TRBD1
size: .
J: TRBJ2-7
V: TRBV5-1
DNA: TGCGCCAGCAGCTCCGGGGACAGGGGGCTGGGGGAGCAGTACTTC
CDR3: CASSSGDRGLGEQYF

D: .
size: .
J: TRBJ2-7
V: TRBV28
DNA: TGTGCCTCCCTAGGGCTTGAGCGGTACGAGCAGTACTTC
CDR3: CASLGLERYEQYF

D: .
size: .
J: TRBJ2-7
V: TRBV4-1
DNA: TGCGCCAGCAGCCAAGAGACAGGAGAGACAAGAAACTCCTACGAGCAGTACTTC
CDR3: CASSQETGETRNSYEQYF

D: .
size: .
J: TRBJ2-1
V: TRBV29-1
DNA: TGCAGCGTTGAGGAGGGGGGGAGGGTCTACAATGAGCAGTTCTTC
CDR3: CSVEEGGRVYNEQFF

D: TRBD1
size: .
J: TRBJ2-7
V: TRBV6-6
DNA: TGTGCCAGCAGTTATCCGGACAGGGGGAACTACGAGCAGTACTTC
CDR3: CASSYPDRGNYEQYF

D: .
size: .
J: TRBJ2-5
V: TRBV4-2
DNA: TGTGCCAGCAGCCAAGATTTGCAGGGAGAGACCCAGTACTTC
CDR3: CASSQDLQGETQYF

D: .
size: .
J: TRBJ2-2
V: TRBV4-1
DNA: TGCGCCAGCAGGCGAGGGGTTGGCGGGATAGTTTCCGGGGAGCTGTTTTTT
CDR3: CASRRGVGGIVSGELFF

D: TRBD2
size: .
J: TRBJ2-1
V: TRBV28
DNA: TGTGCCAGCACCTTGGGACTAGCGGGCTCCTACAATGAGCAGTTCTTC
CDR3: CASTLGLAGSYNEQFF

D: TRBD2
size: .
J: TRBJ2-7
V: TRBV6-1
DNA: TGTGCCAGCAGTGACGGACTAGCGGGAGCCTACGAGCAGTACTTC
CDR3: CASSDGLAGAYEQYF

D: .
size: .
J: TRBJ1-1
V: TRBV9
DNA: TGTGCCAGCAGTCGCATCTCCTACGACACTGAAGCTTTCTTT
CDR3: CASSRISYDTEAFF

D: .
size: .
J: TRBJ2-3
V: TRBV20-1
DNA: TGCAGTGCCCGCGGCACAGATACGCAGTATTTT
CDR3: CSARGTDTQYF

D: .
size: .
J: TRBJ1-2
V: TRBV11-2
DNA: TGTGCCAGCAGCTTAGATCGTGGTAGCTATGGCTACACCTTC
CDR3: CASSLDRGSYGYTF

D: .
size: .
J: TRBJ1-4
V: TRBV7-8
DNA: TGTGCCAGCAGCTTAGCCCGCTGGGGGCCGTCAACTAATGAAAAACTGTTTTTT
CDR3: CASSLARWGPSTNEKLFF

D: TRBD2
size: once
J: TRBJ2-2
V: TRBV28
DNA: TGTGCCAGCAGTCGCCCTAGCGGGAGGGCCCACGGGGAGCTGTTTTTT
CDR3: CASSRPSGRAHGELFF

D: TRBD2
size: once
J: TRBJ2-3
V: TRBV28
DNA: TGTGCCAGCAGTGATCTGACTAGCGGGAGGCCCGATACGCAGTATTTT
CDR3: CASSDLTSGRPDTQYF

D: .
size: .
J: TRBJ2-5
V: TRBV28
DNA: TGTGCCAGCAGTTCTCGACAGGGAGGAGAGGAGGAGACCCAGTACTTC
CDR3: CASSSRQGGEEETQYF

D: .
size: .
J: TRBJ1-5
V: TRBV6-1
DNA: TGTGCCAGCAGCGGATCGGGACTTTATCAGCCCCAGCATTTT
CDR3: CASSGSGLYQPQHF

D: .
size: .
J: TRBJ1-2
V: TRBV7-9
DNA: TGTGCCAGCAGCTCAAGCTTCAAGACAGCATTCACTAACTATGGCTACACCTTC
CDR3: CASSSSFKTAFTNYGYTF

D: TRBD2
size: .
J: TRBJ2-3
V: TRBV6-1
DNA: TGTGCCAGCAGTGACGGACTAGCGGGAGGAGGAGATACGCAGTATTTT
CDR3: CASSDGLAGGGDTQYF

D: .
size: .
J: TRBJ2-7
V: TRBV4-1
DNA: TGCGCCAGCAGCCAACTCGGGGTCGGCGAGCAGTACTTC
CDR3: CASSQLGVGEQYF

D: TRBD1
size: .
J: TRBJ1-2
V: TRBV27
DNA: TGTGCCAGCAGTTTCAGGGGGCTCGTCTATGGCTACACCTTC
CDR3: CASSFRGLVYGYTF

D: .
size: .
J: TRBJ2-1
V: TRBV5-1
DNA: TGCGCCAGCAGCTTGGGTCCAGAAGGGGGTTACAATGAGCAGTTCTTC
CDR3: CASSLGPEGGYNEQFF

D: .
size: .
J: TRBJ2-7
V: TRBV30
DNA: TGTGCCTGGAGTACGAGCGACGAGCAGTACTTC
CDR3: CAWSTSDEQYF